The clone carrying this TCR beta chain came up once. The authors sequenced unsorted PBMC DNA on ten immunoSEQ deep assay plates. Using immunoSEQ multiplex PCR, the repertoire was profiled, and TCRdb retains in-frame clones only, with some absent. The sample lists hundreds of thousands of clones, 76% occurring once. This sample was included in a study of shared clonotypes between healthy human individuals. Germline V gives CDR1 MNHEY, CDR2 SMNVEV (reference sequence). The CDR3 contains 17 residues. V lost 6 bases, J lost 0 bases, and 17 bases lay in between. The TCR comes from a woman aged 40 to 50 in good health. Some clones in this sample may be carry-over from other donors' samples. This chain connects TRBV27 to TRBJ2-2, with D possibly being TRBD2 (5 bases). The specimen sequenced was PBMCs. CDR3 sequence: CASSTRWGSTNTGELFF. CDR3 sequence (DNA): TGTGCCAGCAGCACTAGGTGGGGAAGCACGAACACCGGGGAGCTGTTTTTT.